There are a few counts of the clone carrying this TCR beta chain. Its target is unknown. Cultured CD4+ T cell DNA underwent sequencing with the Oncomine TCR Beta short-read assay. The template was genomic DNA from cultured CD4+ T cells. TCRdb re-called the PCR reads through MiXCR, storing one row per CDR3 protein. The table shows about 10,000 distinct CDR3 sequences, with nearly 50% occurring only once. This sample is part of a study of vaccination and CD4 T cells after COVID-19. Across the whole study: Post-vaccination samples were procured at a median of around 79 days following dose two (range 14 to 241). Study findings and constraints: Clonotypes reactive to SARS-CoV-2 had a median that went up from 21 to 38, but not significantly.

Regarding treatment: roughly ten-day PBMC culture with coronavirus spike peptide pools or control peptides (ViraFEST assay). Harvesting of the unexposed donor's CD4+ T cells predated the COVID-19 pandemic (2011-2018). V was trimmed by 7 bases and J by 8 bases, leaving 8 bases between them. Germline-derived CDR1 and CDR2 are DFQATT and SNEGSKA (reference sequence). This CDR3 contains 10 residues. The chain joins TRBV20-1 to TRBJ1-4, with D unresolved. The sequencing sample was made of CD4+ T cells from blood, cultured in vitro. This TCR came from a human donor in good health. CDR3 DNA sequence: TGCAGTGTGGGAGGGGAAAAACTGTTTTTT. It yields the protein CSVGGEKLFF.